This T cell receptor beta chain was sequenced for a study of CD8 T cells in ankylosing spondylitis. Study-wide points: A number of the motif variants had already been described in reactive arthritis synovial fluid and blood. Characteristic of ankylosing spondylitis blood, it appeared, was a TCR beta motif comprising roughly 8 highly homologous variants.

MiXCR was run by TCRdb on the 5' RACE reads, yielding one entry per CDR3 protein. The table lists about 450,000 distinct CDR3 sequences, roughly 25% of them singletons. CDR1 and CDR2 from the germline V gene are SGHTA and FQGNSA. The CDR3 runs 14 residues. Worth noting for this clonotype: Its antigen is not identified. The junction shows a germline mismatch at one end, possibly a read error.

Sequenced input: blood, either unsorted or a sorted T cell fraction (not recorded which). The TCR sequence derives from a male donor with ankylosing spondylitis. The chain uses TRBV7-2 and TRBJ2-1; a possible D gene is TRBD2 (6 bases). CDR3 in DNA: TGTGCCAGCAGCAAGTCAACTAGCTACGATGAGCAGTTCTTC. This encodes CASSKSTSYDEQFF.